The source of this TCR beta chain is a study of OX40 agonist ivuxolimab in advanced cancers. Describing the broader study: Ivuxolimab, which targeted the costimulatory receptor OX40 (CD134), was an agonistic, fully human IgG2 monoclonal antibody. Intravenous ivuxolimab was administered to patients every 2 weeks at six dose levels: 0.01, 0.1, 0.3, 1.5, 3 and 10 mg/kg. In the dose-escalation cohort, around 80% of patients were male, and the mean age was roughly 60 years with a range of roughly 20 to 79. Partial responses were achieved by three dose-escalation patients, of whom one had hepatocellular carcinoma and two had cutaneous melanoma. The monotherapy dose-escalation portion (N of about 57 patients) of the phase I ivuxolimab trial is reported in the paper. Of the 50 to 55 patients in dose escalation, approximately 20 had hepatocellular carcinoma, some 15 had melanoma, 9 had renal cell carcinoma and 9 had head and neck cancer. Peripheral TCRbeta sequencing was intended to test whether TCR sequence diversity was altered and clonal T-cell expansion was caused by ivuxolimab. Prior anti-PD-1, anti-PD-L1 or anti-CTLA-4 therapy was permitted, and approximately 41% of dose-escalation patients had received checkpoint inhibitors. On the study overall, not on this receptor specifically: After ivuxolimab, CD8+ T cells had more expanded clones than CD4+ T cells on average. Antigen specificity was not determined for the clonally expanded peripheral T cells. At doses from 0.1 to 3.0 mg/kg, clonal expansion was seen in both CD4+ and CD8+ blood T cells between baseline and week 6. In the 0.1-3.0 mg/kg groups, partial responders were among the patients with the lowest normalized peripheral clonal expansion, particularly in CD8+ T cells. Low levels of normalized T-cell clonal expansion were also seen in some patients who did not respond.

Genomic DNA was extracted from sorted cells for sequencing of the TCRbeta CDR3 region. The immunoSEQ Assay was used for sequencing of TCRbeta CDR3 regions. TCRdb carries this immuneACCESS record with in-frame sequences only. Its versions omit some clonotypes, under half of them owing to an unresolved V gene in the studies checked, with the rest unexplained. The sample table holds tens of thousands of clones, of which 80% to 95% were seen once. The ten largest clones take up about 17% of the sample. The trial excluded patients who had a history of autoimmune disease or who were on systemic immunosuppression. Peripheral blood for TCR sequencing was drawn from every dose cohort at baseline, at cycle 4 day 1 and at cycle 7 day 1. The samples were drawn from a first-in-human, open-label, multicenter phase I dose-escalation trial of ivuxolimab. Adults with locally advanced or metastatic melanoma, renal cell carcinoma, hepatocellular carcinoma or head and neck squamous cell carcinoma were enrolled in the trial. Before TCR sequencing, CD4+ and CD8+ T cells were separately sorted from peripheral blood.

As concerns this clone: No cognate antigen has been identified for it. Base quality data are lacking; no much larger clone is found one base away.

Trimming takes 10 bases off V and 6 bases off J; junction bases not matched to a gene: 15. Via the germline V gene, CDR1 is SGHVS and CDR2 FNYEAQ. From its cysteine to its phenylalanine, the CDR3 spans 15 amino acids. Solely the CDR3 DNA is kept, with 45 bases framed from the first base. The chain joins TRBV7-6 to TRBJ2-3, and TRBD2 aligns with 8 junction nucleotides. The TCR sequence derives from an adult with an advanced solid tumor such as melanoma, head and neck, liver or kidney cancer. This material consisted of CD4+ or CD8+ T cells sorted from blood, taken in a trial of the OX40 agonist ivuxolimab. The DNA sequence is TGTGCCACCGTACCGGGACTAGGGGTCCCGGATACGCAGTATTTT. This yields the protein CATVPGLGVPDTQYF. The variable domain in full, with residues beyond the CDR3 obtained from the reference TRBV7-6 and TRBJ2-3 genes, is GAGVSQSPRYKVTKRGQDVALRCDPISGHVSLYWYRQALGQGPEFLTYFNYEAQQDKSGLPNDRFSAERPEGSISTLTIQRTEQRDSAMYRCATVPGLGVPDTQYFGPGTRLTVL.